Sequencing of this T cell receptor beta chain was carried out in a study of CD8+ T cells in alopecia areata. Points from the study as a whole: Sequencing of scalp samples also includes resident alphabeta T cells from normal skin.

The CDR3 has 13 residues. Trimming cost V 3 bases and J 6 bases, with 11 bases left between them. Germline V gives CDR1 SGHTA, CDR2 FQGNSA. RNA was extracted and reverse transcribed into cDNA as the sequencing template. Some clones are missing from TCRdb's copy, which holds only in-frame ones; the method was immunoSEQ multiplex PCR. The data hold 110,000 or so clones, with 55% to 70% observed a single time. This clone was observed a handful of times. Its antigen remains unidentified. This clonotype originated in a human donor in good health. The chain couples TRBV7-2 to TRBJ1-2; possibly TRBD1 for D (6 bases). The sample was CD4+ T cells sorted from blood. CDR3 sequence (DNA): TGTGCCAGCAGCTTTCAGGGGTCCCATGGCTACACCTTC. Its translation is CASSFQGSHGYTF.